These T cell receptor beta chains were read from a single sample in a study of blood T cell repertoires in COVID-19. The protocol was immunoSEQ multiplex PCR, while the TCRdb copy is restricted to in-frame clones and leaves out a portion. The top ten clones hold about a fifth of a sample with some 64,000 clones, approximately 79% of them seen once. Sequencing was performed on peripheral blood. Receptors originate from a woman of 80 years or more with active or convalescent COVID-19. Both conserved end residues are part of each CDR3. The order of the fields is J gene, D gene, clone size, V gene, CDR3 DNA, CDR3 protein. The D gene is left open where the match is weak. Not all rows give a size; the values are once, few, many and, for expanded clones, a class.

>TRBJ2-1|.|.|TRBV11-2
TGTGCCAGCAGCGAACGGAGGGGGGAGGGCAATGAGCAGTTCTTC
CASSERRGEGNEQFF
>TRBJ2-3|.|.|TRBV9
TGTGCCAGCAGCGTAGGCTACCCTAGCACAGATACGCAGTATTTT
CASSVGYPSTDTQYF
>TRBJ2-7|.|.|TRBV5-1
TGCGCCAGCAGCTTGGATAATTTCTCCTACGAGCAGTACTTC
CASSLDNFSYEQYF
>TRBJ1-4|.|.|TRBV19
TGTGCCAGTAGTGCTGTACAGGGAGAGGGTGAAAAACTGTTTTTT
CASSAVQGEGEKLFF
>TRBJ1-3|TRBD1|.|TRBV2
TGTGCCAGCAGGGCCTCGCTCCGGGACAGGGAAAACACCATATATTTT
CASRASLRDRENTIYF
>TRBJ1-1|TRBD1|few|TRBV27
TGTGCCAGCAGGCCCCATAGACAGGGTTACATGAACACTGAAGCTTTCTTT
CASRPHRQGYMNTEAFF
>TRBJ2-1|TRBD2|.|TRBV6-6
TGTGCCAGCAGTCGATCTAGCGGGGGCACGACATACAATGAGCAGTTCTTC
CASSRSSGGTTYNEQFF
>TRBJ2-2|TRBD1|.|TRBV11-3
TGTGCCAGCAGCTTAAAAGGGGGCTCACCGACCACCGGGGAGCTGTTTTTT
CASSLKGGSPTTGELFF
>TRBJ1-2|.|.|TRBV5-1
TGCGCCAGCAGCCCCCTAGAGGGAAACTATGGCTACACCTTC
CASSPLEGNYGYTF
>TRBJ1-4|TRBD1|few|TRBV7-3
TGTGCCAGCAGCTTAAGCAGGGGGCAAAATGAAAAACTGTTTTTT
CASSLSRGQNEKLFF
>TRBJ1-5|TRBD1|.|TRBV5-1
TGCGCCAGCAGTCTCCAGGGGGGATCTCAGCCCCAGCATTTT
CASSLQGGSQPQHF
>TRBJ1-1|.|.|TRBV19
TGTGCCAGTAGTATAGATTCGGTTTCGAACACTGAAGCTTTCTTT
CASSIDSVSNTEAFF
>TRBJ1-1|.|.|TRBV6-5
TGTGCCGGTAATCGGGCCACGTCCCAGGGCACTGAAGCTTTCTTT
CAGNRATSQGTEAFF
>TRBJ2-3|.|few|TRBV5-1
TGCGCCAGCACCCCAGGGGCCCTCACAGATACGCAGTATTTT
CASTPGALTDTQYF
>TRBJ2-5|TRBD2|.|TRBV5-4
TGTGCCAGCAGCTCAGCGGGGGGGCGAGAGACCCAGTACTTC
CASSSAGGRETQYF
>TRBJ2-2|TRBD1|.|TRBV6-1
TGTGCCAGCAGTGTTAGAGACAGGGCCAACACCGGGGAGCTGTTTTTT
CASSVRDRANTGELFF
>TRBJ2-3|TRBD1|.|TRBV5-1
TGCGCCAGCGAGGGAGGACAGGGGTTCACAGATACGCAGTATTTT
CASEGGQGFTDTQYF
>TRBJ2-5|TRBD1|.|TRBV5-1
TGCGCCAGCAGCGGACAGGGTCCCCAAGAGACCCAGTACTTC
CASSGQGPQETQYF
>TRBJ2-3|TRBD2|.|TRBV20-1
TGCAGTGCTTGTGATAGCGGGGGGCCTAGCACAGATACGCAGTATTTT
CSACDSGGPSTDTQYF
>TRBJ2-1|TRBD1|.|TRBV5-1
TGCGCCAGCAGCTTGGGGACAGGGACACGTTCCTACAATGAGCAGTTCTTC
CASSLGTGTRSYNEQFF
>TRBJ1-2|.|.|TRBV28
TGTGCCAGCAGTTCCAGCCAGGCCTTTGGCTACACCTTC
CASSSSQAFGYTF
>TRBJ1-2|TRBD1|.|TRBV5-4
TGTGCCAGCAGCTGGGACAGGGCGGATGGCTACACCTTC
CASSWDRADGYTF
>TRBJ2-1|TRBD1|.|TRBV29-1
TGCAGCGAAAGGACAGGGTGGGGACGTTACAATGAGCAGTTCTTC
CSERTGWGRYNEQFF
>TRBJ1-1|.|.|TRBV7-8
TGTGCCAGCAGCCCTAGAGAAGGCGGGCCGCCTTGGGCTTTCTTT
CASSPREGGPPWAFF
>TRBJ2-1|TRBD1|.|TRBV5-1
TGCGCCAGCAGCCCGGGACAGGAAAACGGGGAGCAGTTCTTC
CASSPGQENGEQFF
>TRBJ2-2|TRBD1|.|TRBV29-1
TGCAGCGGGCGGACAGGGGGGGGCGGGGAGCTGTTTTTT
CSGRTGGGGELFF
>TRBJ1-4|TRBD1|.|TRBV6-1
TGTGCCAGCAGTGAAAGGACAGGCTCTAATGAAAAACTGTTTTTT
CASSERTGSNEKLFF
>TRBJ1-2|TRBD1|.|TRBV7-3
TGTGCCAGCAGCCCGTCGGACAGGGTTGAGGGCTACACCTTC
CASSPSDRVEGYTF
>TRBJ2-2|.|.|TRBV7-2
TGTGCCAGCAGGAGACTAGCCGGGGAGCTGTTTTTT
CASRRLAGELFF
>TRBJ2-5|.|.|TRBV5-1
TGCGCCAGCAGCCCGGAGAGTGGAGAGACCCAGTACTTC
CASSPESGETQYF
>TRBJ2-3|TRBD1|few|TRBV10-1
TGCGCCAGCCCCGCCCCGGACAGGGAGGATAGCACAGATACGCAGTATTTT
CASPAPDREDSTDTQYF
>TRBJ1-1|.|.|TRBV5-1
TGCGCCAGCAGCTTGGTGCCCGACAGGAACACTGAAGCTTTCTTT
CASSLVPDRNTEAFF
>TRBJ1-2|TRBD1|.|TRBV2
TGTGCCAGCATAGGGGTGGCAGGGGGCTATGGCTACACCTTC
CASIGVAGGYGYTF
>TRBJ1-1|TRBD1|.|TRBV5-4
TGTGCCAGCAGCCGACCGGGACAGGGTCACGGGACTGAAGCTTTCTTT
CASSRPGQGHGTEAFF
>TRBJ2-5|TRBD1|.|TRBV5-1
TGCGCCAGCAGCCGCAGGACAGGGAAGGGGGAGACCCAGTACTTC
CASSRRTGKGETQYF
>TRBJ2-3|TRBD2|.|TRBV7-8
TGTGCCAGCAGCTTAGTTTTGAGACTAGCGGGGAATACAGATACGCAGTATTTT
CASSLVLRLAGNTDTQYF
>TRBJ2-6|.|few|TRBV9
TGTGCCAGCAGCCCCCACAGGGCCAACGTCCTGACTTTC
CASSPHRANVLTF
>TRBJ2-7|.|.|TRBV19
TGTGCCAGTAGTAGGGCCTTGACACACCTTTACGAGCAGTACTTC
CASSRALTHLYEQYF
>TRBJ1-6|.|.|TRBV5-1
TGCGCCAGCAGCCCCCAGGGGTCCTATAATTCACCCCTCCACTTT
CASSPQGSYNSPLHF
>TRBJ2-5|.|.|TRBV10-2
TGCGCCAGCAGGAGGAGGGACCCGCGTATAGGGACCCAGTACTTC
CASRRRDPRIGTQYF
>TRBJ1-2|.|.|TRBV11-3
TGTGCCAGCAGCTTACAAGACCCAGGGGAAGCTGGCTACACCTTC
CASSLQDPGEAGYTF
>TRBJ2-1|.|.|TRBV19
TGTGCCAGTAGTGGAGGGATCGGCCCCTACAATGAGCAGTTCTTC
CASSGGIGPYNEQFF
>TRBJ1-1|.|.|TRBV12-3/TRBV12-4
TGTGCCAGCAGTTTAGCAGGGAGGGCTTTCTTT
CASSLAGRAFF
>TRBJ1-3|.|.|TRBV7-8
TGCGCCAGCAGCTTAACCGGACAGTTCTCTGGAAACACCATATATTTT
CASSLTGQFSGNTIYF
>TRBJ1-2|.|.|TRBV11-2
TGTGCCAGCAGTGGGGGGGGCGCGGACTATGGCTACACCTTC
CASSGGGADYGYTF